Below, one T cell receptor (beta chain) is given with its context. The CDR3 runs to 12 residues. The germline V gene encodes CDR1 MNHEY and CDR2 SVGAGI. V lost 8 bases and J 3 bases, leaving 10 bases between the germline ends. Original methodology: Counts of nucleated cells, estimated from reference gene primer amplification, were obtained. Generated by immunoSEQ multiplex PCR, the TCRdb table keeps only in-frame clones and is missing some. That table supplies the V and J calls and clone size; D and trimming were determined from the DNA. The sample lists 140,000 to 150,000 clones, over 75% occurring once. The entry originates in a study of blood T cell repertoires in COVID-19.

This TCR came from a woman aged 30 to 39 with acute COVID-19. The rearrangement joins TRBV6-5 to TRBJ1-1; D gene unclear. The sample consisted of PBMCs or T cells enriched from blood (not recorded which). The CDR3 DNA is TGTGCCAGCGGCGGCAGCGACACTGAAGCTTTCTTT. Translated, it gives CASGGSDTEAFF.